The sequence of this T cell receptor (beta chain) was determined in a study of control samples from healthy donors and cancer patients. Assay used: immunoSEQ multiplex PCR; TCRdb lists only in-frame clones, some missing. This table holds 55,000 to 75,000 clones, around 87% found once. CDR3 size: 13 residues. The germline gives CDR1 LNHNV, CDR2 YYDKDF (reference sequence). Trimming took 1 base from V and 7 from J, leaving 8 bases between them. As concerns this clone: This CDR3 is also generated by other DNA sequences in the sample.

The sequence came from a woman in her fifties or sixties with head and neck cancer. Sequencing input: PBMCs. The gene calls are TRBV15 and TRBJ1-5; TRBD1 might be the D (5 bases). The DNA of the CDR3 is TGTGCCACCAGCAGAGCGGGGGACCAGCCCCAGCATTTT. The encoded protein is CATSRAGDQPQHF.